These 22 T cell receptor beta chains were sequenced from one sample in a study of blood T cell repertoires in COVID-19. Repertoires were generated with immunoSEQ multiplex PCR, while TCRdb's copy carries only in-frame clones and drops some. The sample yields under 100,000 clones, roughly nine tenths seen once. The material sequenced was peripheral blood. The receptors were sampled from an older woman with acute or convalescent COVID-19.

This clone was counted only a few times. The chain recombines TRBV6-1 with TRBJ1-6; D not certain. From germline, CDR1 is MNHNS and CDR2 SASEGT. V lost 1 base, J lost 0 bases, and 4 bases lay in between. The CDR3 is 15 residues long. The CDR3, as DNA: TGTGCCAGCAGTGAAGACAGCTCCTATAATTCACCCCTCCACTTT. Its protein is CASSEDSSYNSPLHF.

The chain recombines TRBV6-4 with TRBJ1-2; TRBD1 matches 8 bases. Per the germline V gene, CDR1 is MRHNA and CDR2 is SNTAGT. Trimming took 2 bases from V and 2 from J; bases not matched to a gene: 4. This CDR3 has 15 amino acids. The CDR3 sequence: CASSDPRQGNYGYTF. CDR3 DNA: TGTGCCAGCAGTGACCCAAGACAGGGGAACTATGGCTACACCTTC.

This clone turned up a few times. This chain uses TRBV28 with TRBJ1-4, with TRBD1 as a possible D gene (6 bases). Trimming cost V 0 bases and J 7 bases, with 12 bases left between them. This CDR3 is built from 15 residues. Germline V gives CDR1 MDHEN, CDR2 SYDVKM. The DNA for the CDR3 is TGTGCCAGCAGTTTATGGGGGGGGCGAAGTGAAAAACTGTTTTTT. Protein product: CASSLWGGRSEKLFF.

J is TRBJ1-2 and V is TRBV19; 8 bases agree with TRBD1. V lost 6 bases to trimming and J lost 9 bases; unmatched junction nucleotides: 9. The CDR3 is 13 amino acids. Germline CDR1 is LNHDA and CDR2 is SQIVND (reference sequence). The CDR3 sequence: CASSPTGANRYTF. CDR3 bases: TGTGCCAGTAGCCCGACAGGGGCGAATCGCTACACCTTC.

This clone turned up a few times. The rearrangement links TRBV6-5 to TRBJ2-1; 9 nucleotides line up with TRBD1. With 2 bases clipped from V and 10 bases from J, the junction kept 6 bases outside the gene matches. The length of the CDR3 is 14 residues. Germline CDR1 is MNHEY and CDR2 is SVGAGI. CDR3 region: CASSYTGQGMEQFF. Written as DNA, the CDR3 is TGTGCCAGCAGTTACACGGGACAGGGAATGGAGCAGTTCTTC.

The chain couples TRBV10-2 to TRBJ2-3; a possible D gene is TRBD1 (6 bases). The V end was cut by 6 bases, the J end by 6 bases, with 19 bases between. The CDR3 loop spans 15 amino acids. Germline V gene data show CDR1 as WSHSY and CDR2 as SAAADI. The chain's CDR3 is CASSLGLIRGDTQYF. Here the CDR3 DNA reads TGCGCCAGCAGCTTAGGACTGATAAGGGGGGATACGCAGTATTTT.

V and J are TRBV7-9 and TRBJ1-4; TRBD1 agrees at 9 bases. Germline trimming cut 3 bases from V and 8 bases from J; bases unmatched to any gene: 4. CDR1 and CDR2 (germline): SEHNR, FQNEAQ (reference sequence). The CDR3 spans 14 residues. CDR3 nucleotide sequence: TGTGCCAGCAGCTTTCGACAGGGGGGCGAAAAACTGTTTTTT. Translation: CASSFRQGGEKLFF.

The CDR3 DNA is TGTGCCAGCAGCCCAAGAGGGGGACAGATTAATGAAAAACTGTTTTTT. Translation: CASSPRGGQINEKLFF. The V gene is TRBV3-1 (or the pseudogene TRBV3-2), the J gene TRBJ1-4; the match to TRBD1 covers 7 bases. This CDR3 comprises 16 residues. J gave up 4 bases and V 4 bases, and 9 bases lay outside the gene matches. The germline V gene encodes CDR1 LGHDT and CDR2 YNNKEL (reference sequence).

The chain combines TRBV2 with TRBJ2-1; TRBD2 agrees at 7 bases. Germline-derived CDR1 and CDR2 are SNHLY and FYNNEI. Losses at the gene ends were 5 bases for V and 15 bases for J; bases not matched to a gene: 19. CDR3 length equals 15 residues. CDR3 nucleotide sequence: TGTGCCAGCAGTCCTACGATCCCCGGGACCGGGAGGAGGTTCTTC. It specifies CASSPTIPGTGRRFF.

V and J are TRBV27 and TRBJ1-2; D ambiguous. V was cut by 5 bases and J by 1 base, with 8 bases left in between. This CDR3 is 13 amino acids long. From germline, CDR1 is MNHEY and CDR2 SMNVEV (reference sequence). Here the CDR3 reads CASSVGSNYGYTF. The CDR3, as DNA: TGTGCCAGCAGTGTTGGCAGTAACTATGGCTACACCTTC.

This clone was picked up one time. The J gene is TRBJ2-2, the V gene TRBV5-1, with D possibly TRBD1 on 5 matching bases. The germline CDR1 and CDR2 sequences are SGHRS and YFSETQ. V lost 2 bases and J lost 0, with 8 bases in between. The CDR3 sequence is 15 residues long. CDR3 loop: CASSLPGTNTGELFF. CDR3 DNA: TGCGCCAGCAGCTTACCAGGGACGAACACCGGGGAGCTGTTTTTT.

The J gene is TRBJ2-1, the V gene TRBV3-1 (or the pseudogene TRBV3-2); a weak D match, TRBD2 (6 bases). CDR1 and CDR2 (germline): LGHDT, YNNKEL (reference sequence). This CDR3 has 16 amino acids. V was shortened by 8 bases and J by 9 bases, with 26 bases between the two germline ends. The CDR3 is CASGSMRDSRDGEQFF. In DNA, the CDR3 is TGTGCCAGCGGATCTATGCGGGACTCCCGGGACGGTGAGCAGTTCTTC.

This chain links TRBV11-1 with TRBJ2-7; 7 bases match TRBD1. The V segment lost 7 bases and the J segment 6 bases; nucleotides outside the gene matches: 12. From germline, CDR1 is SGHAT and CDR2 FQDESV (reference sequence). This CDR3 is built from 14 residues. The CDR3 DNA reads TGTGCCAGCAAAAGGGGGCCGGACAGCGGCGAGCAGTACGTC. As protein: CASKRGPDSGEQYV.

The CDR3 reads CASSPRAGRSGANVLTF. CDR3 bases: TGTGCCAGCAGCCCACGGGCAGGGCGCTCTGGGGCCAACGTCCTGACTTTC. The rearrangement uses TRBV5-4 and TRBJ2-6, with a weak D call TRBD1 (5 bases). Trimming shortened V by 4 bases and J by 0 bases, and 14 bases separated the two germline ends. Germline CDR1 and CDR2: SGHNT and YYREEE (reference sequence). CDR3 length: 17 amino acids.

The rearrangement uses TRBV18 and TRBJ2-3; 9 positions match TRBD1. Looked up from germline, CDR1 is KGHSH and CDR2 is LQKENI. V lost 3 bases, J lost 3 bases, and 7 bases stayed unmatched. The CDR3 contains 16 residues. CDR3 residues: CASSPETGGTTDTQYF. In DNA form, the CDR3 reads TGTGCCAGCTCACCTGAGACAGGGGGAACTACAGATACGCAGTATTTT.

The rearrangement uses TRBV19 and TRBJ1-6, with D tentatively TRBD1 (6 bases). V was trimmed by 3 bases and J by 1 base, leaving 10 bases between them. The germline V gene encodes CDR1 LNHDA and CDR2 SQIVND (reference sequence). The CDR3 covers 16 residues. The CDR3 region is CASSIRDKSYNSPLHF. The CDR3 nucleotides are TGTGCCAGTAGTATCCGGGACAAATCCTATAATTCACCCCTCCACTTT.

This chain uses TRBV6-5 with TRBJ1-1; 8 bases line up with TRBD1. Looked up from germline, CDR1 is MNHEY and CDR2 is SVGAGI. V shed 0 bases and J 6 bases; nucleotides not matched to a gene: 6. The CDR3 runs 15 residues. The CDR3 loop reads CASSYSDRAAAEAFF. In DNA, the CDR3 is TGTGCCAGCAGTTACTCGGACAGGGCCGCCGCTGAAGCTTTCTTT.

This CDR3 reads CASSQAIRGKGLAGGGGELFF. The CDR3 nucleotides read TGTGCCAGCAGCCAAGCTATAAGAGGGAAGGGACTAGCGGGAGGCGGCGGGGAGCTGTTTTTT. This chain joins TRBV3-1 (or the pseudogene TRBV3-2) and TRBJ2-2; 15 bases match TRBD2. The CDR3 spans 21 residues. Germline lookup yields CDR1 LGHDT and CDR2 YNNKEL (reference sequence). V was pared by 1 base and J by 7 bases, with 16 bases of the junction left unmatched.

The chain is built from TRBV11-2 and TRBJ1-3, with unresolved D. V was shortened by 5 bases and J by 7 bases, with 21 bases between the two germline ends. The CDR3 loop spans 16 amino acids. CDR1 is SGHAT, CDR2 FQNNGV, per germline. CDR3 bases: TGTGCCAGCAGCCACCCCCGCGGAGGTTCGGAGAACACCATATATTTT. It is translated as CASSHPRGGSENTIYF.

The rearrangement joins TRBV5-1 to TRBJ2-1; TRBD1 agrees at 7 bases. Germline CDR1 SGHRS, CDR2 YFSETQ. V lost 4 bases, J lost 8 bases, and 9 bases stayed unmatched. CDR3 length: 14 residues. The CDR3 DNA sequence: TGCGCCAGCAGCCCGACACAGGGGAGAGATGAGCAGTTCTTC. Translation gives CASSPTQGRDEQFF.

This chain uses TRBV28 with TRBJ2-7; 7 bases are a match to TRBD1. The CDR3 is 17 amino acids. V shed 5 bases, J shed 5 bases, and the junction held 18 bases outside the gene matches. Germline V gives CDR1 MDHEN, CDR2 SYDVKM. The CDR3 region is CASSAYSRDRLKHEQYF. CDR3 DNA: TGTGCCAGCAGTGCCTACTCCCGGGACAGACTTAAGCACGAGCAGTACTTC.

The chain has TRBV4-2 and TRBJ1-6; D is possibly TRBD1 (5 bases). Trimming cost V 0 bases and J 3 bases, with 9 bases left between them. Per germline, CDR1 LGHNA and CDR2 YNFKEQ. The CDR3 sequence is 16 residues long. This CDR3 is CASSQEGVSYNSPLHF. The CDR3 DNA reads TGTGCCAGCAGCCAAGAAGGGGTCAGCTATAATTCACCCCTCCACTTT.